Listed below are T cell receptor beta chains from one sample, sequenced in a study of T cells in Graves' hyperthyroidism and ophthalmopathy. TCRdb re-called the multiplex PCR reads with MiXCR, one entry per CDR3 protein. In the table there are about 290,000 distinct CDR3 sequences, roughly 13% of which are singletons. The specimen sequenced was blood. These TCRs come from a woman aged 35 to 49 with Graves' hyperthyroidism. CDR3s include the opening cysteine and the closing phenylalanine or tryptophan. Each record gives: J gene, D gene, clone size, V gene, CDR3 protein, CDR3 DNA. The D gene is left open where the match is weak. The listing skips clone size in some rows; elsewhere it reads once, few, many or a size class.

>TRBJ2-5|NA|NA|TRBV19
CASSIEGETQYF
TGTGCCAGTAGTATTGAGGGGGAGACCCAGTACTTC
>TRBJ1-1|NA|few|TRBV20-1
CSASNAAENAEAFF
TGCAGTGCTAGCAACGCGGCAGAGAACGCTGAAGCTTTCTTT
>TRBJ2-1|NA|NA|TRBV7-2
CASSLGPEQFF
TGTGCCAGCAGCCTCGGACCTGAGCAGTTCTTC
>TRBJ2-7|NA|many|TRBV27
CASSKRNEQYF
TGTGCCAGCAGTAAAAGGAACGAGCAGTACTTC
>TRBJ2-6|NA|few|TRBV10-3
CAISESGAGVVIGANVLTF
TGTGCCATCAGTGAGTCAGGTGCAGGGGTGGTTATTGGGGCCAACGTCCTGACTTTC
>TRBJ2-2|TRBD2|NA|TRBV7-9
CASSIGLAEYTGELFF
TGTGCCAGCAGCATCGGACTAGCGGAGTACACCGGGGAGCTGTTTTTT
>TRBJ1-2|NA|many|TRBV29-1
CSVVGGSYGYTF
TGCAGCGTTGTCGGGGGTAGCTATGGCTACACCTTC
>TRBJ1-1|NA|many|TRBV20-1
CSATQGRTEAFF
TGCAGTGCTACTCAGGGGCGCACTGAAGCTTTCTTT
>TRBJ2-2|NA|many|TRBV28
CASEDTGELFF
TGTGCCAGCGAGGACACCGGGGAGCTGTTTTTT
>TRBJ2-1|TRBD2|many|TRBV11-2
CASSMGLAATPLSDEQFF
TGTGCCAGCAGCATGGGACTAGCGGCCACTCCTTTGAGCGATGAGCAGTTCTTC
>TRBJ2-7|NA|NA|TRBV9
CASSEGAGVSYEQYF
TGTGCCAGCAGTGAAGGGGCAGGGGTTTCCTACGAGCAGTACTTC
>TRBJ1-1|TRBD1|few|TRBV30
CAWNRDRDTEAFF
TGTGCCTGGAATCGGGACAGGGACACTGAAGCTTTCTTT
>TRBJ1-2|NA|few|TRBV5-4
CASSLVGVRGYTF
TGTGCCAGCAGCTTGGTCGGGGTACGAGGCTACACCTTC
>TRBJ2-1|TRBD2|few|TRBV9
CASSGTSGSESYNEQFF
TGTGCCAGCAGCGGGACTAGCGGGAGCGAGTCCTACAATGAGCAGTTCTTC
>TRBJ2-2|NA|NA|TRBV24-1
CATSDSERVNGELFF
TGTGCCACCAGTGATTCCGAAAGGGTGAACGGGGAGCTGTTTTTT
>TRBJ2-2|NA|few|TRBV11-3
CASSLQSGELFF
TGTGCCAGCAGCTTACAGTCCGGGGAGCTGTTTTTT
>TRBJ2-3|NA|many|TRBV7-6
CASSSGLRRADTQYF
TGTGCCAGCAGCTCGGGACTGCGGCGTGCAGATACGCAGTATTTT
>TRBJ2-5|NA|many|TRBV7-6
CASSLDPQVAETQYF
TGTGCCAGCAGCTTAGACCCCCAGGTCGCGGAGACCCAGTACTTC
>TRBJ2-2|TRBD1|NA|TRBV15
CATSRGRTGSGTGELFF
TGTGCCACCAGCAGAGGGAGGACAGGGAGCGGCACCGGGGAGCTGTTTTTT
>TRBJ2-5|NA|many|TRBV6-1
CASSTRLEETQYF
TGTGCCAGCAGTACACGTCTAGAAGAGACCCAGTACTTC
>TRBJ1-1|NA|many|TRBV2
CASSEGTPNEAFF
TGTGCCAGCAGTGAAGGGACGCCTAATGAAGCTTTCTTT
>TRBJ1-2|NA|many|TRBV30
CAWSVGHYGYTF
TGTGCCTGGAGTGTAGGACACTATGGCTACACCTTC
>TRBJ1-5|NA|many|TRBV6-1
CASSPPLRLVEQPQHF
TGTGCCAGCAGTCCTCCGTTAAGGCTGGTGGAACAGCCCCAGCATTTT
>TRBJ2-5|NA|many|TRBV29-1
CSVAKAGETQYF
TGCAGCGTTGCAAAAGCTGGAGAGACCCAGTACTTC
>TRBJ2-1|TRBD2|many|TRBV7-9
CASTSSRGGEQFF
TGTGCCAGCACCTCGTCGCGGGGGGGTGAGCAGTTCTTC
>TRBJ2-7|NA|many|TRBV12-3/TRBV12-4
CASSLVGTYEQYF
TGTGCCAGCAGTTTAGTTGGTACCTACGAGCAGTACTTC
>TRBJ2-5|TRBD2|many|TRBV18
CASSKTAGGAETQYF
TGTGCCAGCTCAAAGACGGCGGGGGGCGCGGAGACCCAGTACTTC
>TRBJ1-2|NA|many|TRBV2
CASLGRGYGYTF
TGTGCCAGCTTGGGCAGGGGCTATGGCTACACCTTC
>TRBJ1-2|TRBD1|many|TRBV5-6
CASSHGTGGAGYTF
TGTGCCAGCAGTCACGGGACAGGGGGCGCGGGCTACACCTTC
>TRBJ1-3|NA|few|TRBV10-3
CAISDKGRGGNTIYF
TGTGCCATCAGTGATAAGGGTCGAGGGGGAAACACCATATATTTT
>TRBJ2-7|NA|many|TRBV9
CASSVGVGSGNEQYF
TGTGCCAGCAGCGTAGGAGTGGGAAGTGGCAACGAGCAGTACTTC
>TRBJ1-1|NA|many|TRBV2
CASTKVREGSDTEAFF
TGTGCCAGCACCAAAGTCAGGGAGGGTTCTGACACTGAAGCTTTCTTT
>TRBJ1-1|NA|many|TRBV7-2
CASSLWPGANTEAFF
TGTGCCAGCAGCTTATGGCCGGGCGCGAACACTGAAGCTTTCTTT
>TRBJ2-5|NA|once|TRBV20-1
CSARKPGQRRETQYF
TGCAGTGCAAGGAAACCGGGACAAAGGAGAGAGACCCAGTACTTC
>TRBJ2-2|NA|many|TRBV20-1
CGVIPYTGELFF
TGCGGAGTGATCCCTTACACCGGGGAGCTGTTTTTT
>TRBJ2-1|NA|few|TRBV6-2/TRBV6-3
CASSYVSLRDEQFF
TGTGCCAGCAGTTACGTCAGCCTCCGGGATGAGCAGTTCTTC
>TRBJ1-2|TRBD1|many|TRBV12-3/TRBV12-4
CASTPQGVRGYTF
TGTGCCAGCACCCCACAGGGGGTGAGAGGCTACACCTTC
>TRBJ2-7|TRBD2|few|TRBV6-1
CASQRSSGTYEQYF
TGTGCCAGCCAGAGGTCTAGCGGGACCTACGAGCAGTACTTC
>TRBJ1-5|NA|NA|TRBV24-1
CATSDSSNQPQHF
TGTGCCACCAGTGATTCTAGCAATCAGCCCCAGCATTTT
>TRBJ2-7|NA|NA|TRBV10-3
CATSESRGSYEQYF
TGTGCCACCAGTGAGTCGAGGGGATCCTACGAGCAGTACTTC
>TRBJ2-3|TRBD2|many|TRBV13
CASSSRTSGRSTDTQYF
TGTGCCAGCAGCTCCCGGACTAGCGGGAGGAGCACAGATACGCAGTATTTT
>TRBJ2-2|NA|few|TRBV9
CASSVATGELFF
TGTGCCAGCAGCGTAGCCACCGGGGAGCTGTTTTTT
>TRBJ2-7|TRBD2|NA|TRBV14
CASSQLAGGAYEQYF
TGTGCCAGCAGCCAGCTAGCGGGAGGTGCCTACGAGCAGTACTTC
>TRBJ2-2|NA|few|TRBV5-8
CASSGSWTRTGELFF
TGTGCCAGCAGCGGATCGTGGACGAGGACCGGGGAGCTGTTTTTT
>TRBJ1-2|NA|NA|TRBV19
CASSIVRTEGYTF
TGTGCCAGTAGTATAGTACGTACAGAGGGCTACACCTTC